This TCR beta chain was documented in a study of T-cell reconstitution after alpha-beta-depleted transplantation in children. Per germline, CDR1 SQVTM and CDR2 ANQGSEA. CDR3 length: 12 residues. V gave up 4 bases and J gave up 5 bases, with 12 bases separating them. This clonotype was picked up many times. Its antigen is unidentified. TCRbeta library preparation incorporated unique molecular identifiers. TCRdb processed the PCR reads anew with MiXCR; each CDR3 protein has one entry. The sample has about 280,000 distinct CDR3 sequences, approximately 10% seen once. Points from the study as a whole: Two months or so post-transplant, alpha-beta T cells reportedly derived from several hundred expanded graft clones. Day-60 TCRbeta diversity that was high in some patients was derived from surviving recipient T cells and thymic progenitors. Among T cells one year after transplant, newly produced cells accounted for most counts and diversity.

This sequence originates from a male patient between 2 and 9 years old who had a stem cell transplant for chronic granulomatous disease, so the T cells may come from the graft donor. The sequenced sample was peripheral blood, obtained 180 days after TCRalphabeta/CD19-depleted stem cell transplant. The J gene is TRBJ2-7, the V gene TRBV29-1; D might be TRBD2 (5 bases). The CDR3 region has the DNA TGCAGCGTTGCTAGAGGAGGTAACGAGCAGTACTTC. Translating gives CSVARGGNEQYF.